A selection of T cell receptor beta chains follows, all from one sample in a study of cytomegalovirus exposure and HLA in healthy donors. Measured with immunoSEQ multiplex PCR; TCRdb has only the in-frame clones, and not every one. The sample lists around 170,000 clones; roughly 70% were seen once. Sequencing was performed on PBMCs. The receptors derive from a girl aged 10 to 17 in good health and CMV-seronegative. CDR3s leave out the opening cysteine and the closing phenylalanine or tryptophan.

CDR3aa: ASSYSGQTNEKLF
v_gene: TRBV6-5

CDR3aa: ASSSSGRANVLT
v_gene: TRBV11-3

CDR3aa: ASREGGSGTEAF
v_gene: TRBV5-1

CDR3aa: AWSKRDTIY
v_gene: TRBV30

CDR3aa: ASSSTTGVGNQPQH
v_gene: TRBV27

CDR3aa: ASSPRISGNTIY
v_gene: TRBV14

CDR3aa: ASSLRQASYNEQF
v_gene: TRBV5-6

CDR3aa: AIQAGGDTEAF
v_gene: TRBV6-5

CDR3aa: ASSLGPTGMFGGYT
v_gene: TRBV5-8

CDR3aa: ASSRDRALGSPLH
v_gene: TRBV18

CDR3aa: ASSSRQGFGNTEAF
v_gene: TRBV27

CDR3aa: SVEGQGAGTEAF
v_gene: TRBV29-1

CDR3aa: AWSVINSYNSPLH
v_gene: TRBV30

CDR3aa: ASSFEGATNEKLF
v_gene: TRBV7-6

CDR3aa: ASSLKRTGLYGYT
v_gene: TRBV27

CDR3aa: ASSGNPGGEKLF
v_gene: TRBV5-1

CDR3aa: ASSPEKGWGTEAF
v_gene: TRBV5-1

CDR3aa: ASKSDRVGNQPQH
v_gene: TRBV27

CDR3aa: ASSSSGAGGQETQY
v_gene: TRBV7-3

CDR3aa: ASSSSGRGVTTNEKLF
v_gene: TRBV19

CDR3aa: ASSLGGGNHNEQF
v_gene: TRBV5-4

CDR3aa: SVELGPNYGYT
v_gene: TRBV29-1

CDR3aa: ASSAGPGYT
v_gene: TRBV28

CDR3aa: ASSPLGQELYNEQF
v_gene: TRBV4-2

CDR3aa: ASSDETGGFLYEQF
v_gene: TRBV11-2

CDR3aa: ASSVAQDRAQY
v_gene: TRBV9

CDR3aa: SVEVGTDTQY
v_gene: TRBV29-1

CDR3aa: ASSRDNSNQPQH
v_gene: TRBV9

CDR3aa: ASSSGGGRSRRGYT
v_gene: TRBV7-6

CDR3aa: ASSYSGVYESGYT
v_gene: TRBV6-5

CDR3aa: ASSSGGAEETQY
v_gene: TRBV6-1

CDR3aa: ASSPGQTEKLF
v_gene: TRBV5-4

CDR3aa: SVRNRDNTEAF
v_gene: TRBV29-1

CDR3aa: ASSVVGAGGPQY
v_gene: TRBV9

CDR3aa: ASSVTGEGTEAF
v_gene: TRBV18

CDR3aa: ASSIAFPSVAQH
v_gene: TRBV19

CDR3aa: ASSIGQGSSTEAF
v_gene: TRBV19

CDR3aa: ASTDQSGPLNEQF
v_gene: TRBV2

CDR3aa: ASSGGAAGTYEQY
v_gene: TRBV13

CDR3aa: ASRLTEQFYGYT
v_gene: TRBV19